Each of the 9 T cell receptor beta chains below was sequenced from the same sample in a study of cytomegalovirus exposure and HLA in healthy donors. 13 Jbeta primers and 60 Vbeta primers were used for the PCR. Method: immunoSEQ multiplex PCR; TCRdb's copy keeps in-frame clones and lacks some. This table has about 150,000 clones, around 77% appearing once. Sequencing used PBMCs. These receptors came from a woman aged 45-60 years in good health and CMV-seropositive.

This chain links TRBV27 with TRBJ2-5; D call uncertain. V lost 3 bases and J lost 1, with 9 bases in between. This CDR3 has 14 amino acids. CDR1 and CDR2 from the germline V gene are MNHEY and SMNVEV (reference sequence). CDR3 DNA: TGTGCCAGCAGTTTCAGGTCGACCCAAGAGACCCAGTACTTC. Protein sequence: CASSFRSTQETQYF.

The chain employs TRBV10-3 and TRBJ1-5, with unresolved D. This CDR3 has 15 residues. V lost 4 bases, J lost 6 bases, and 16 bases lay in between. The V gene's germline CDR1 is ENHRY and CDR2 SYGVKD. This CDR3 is CAISVEGFGGQPQHF. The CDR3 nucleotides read TGTGCCATCAGTGTCGAGGGATTCGGCGGTCAGCCCCAGCATTTT.

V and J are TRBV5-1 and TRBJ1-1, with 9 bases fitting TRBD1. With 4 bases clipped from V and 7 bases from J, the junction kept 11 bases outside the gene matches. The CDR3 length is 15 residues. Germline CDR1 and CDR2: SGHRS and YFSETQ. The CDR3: CASSLPGQGLDEAFF. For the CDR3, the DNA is TGCGCCAGCAGCCTACCGGGACAGGGTTTGGATGAAGCTTTCTTT.

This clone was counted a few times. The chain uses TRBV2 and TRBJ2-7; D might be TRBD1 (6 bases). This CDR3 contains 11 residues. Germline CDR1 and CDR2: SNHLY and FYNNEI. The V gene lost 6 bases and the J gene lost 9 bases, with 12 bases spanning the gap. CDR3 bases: TGTGCCAGCAGGCTGGACAGTGTGCAGTACTTC. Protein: CASRLDSVQYF.

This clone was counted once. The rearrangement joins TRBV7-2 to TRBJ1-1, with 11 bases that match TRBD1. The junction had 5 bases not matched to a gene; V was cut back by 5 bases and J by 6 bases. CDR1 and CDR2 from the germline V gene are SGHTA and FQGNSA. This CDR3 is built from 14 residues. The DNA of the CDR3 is TGTGCCAGCAGCGCAGGACAGGGGGCGGCTGAAGCTTTCTTT. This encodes CASSAGQGAAEAFF.

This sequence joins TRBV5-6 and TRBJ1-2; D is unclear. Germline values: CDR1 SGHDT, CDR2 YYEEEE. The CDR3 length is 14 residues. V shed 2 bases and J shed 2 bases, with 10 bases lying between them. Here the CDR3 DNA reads TGTGCCAGCAGCTTACCGGGAATGAACTATGGCTACACCTTC. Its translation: CASSLPGMNYGYTF.

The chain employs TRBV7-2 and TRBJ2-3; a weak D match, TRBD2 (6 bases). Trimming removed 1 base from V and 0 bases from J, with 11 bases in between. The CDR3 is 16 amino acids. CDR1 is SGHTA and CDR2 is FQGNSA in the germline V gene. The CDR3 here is CASSLGGVISTDTQYF. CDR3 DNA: TGTGCCAGCAGCTTAGGGGGGGTAATCAGCACAGATACGCAGTATTTT. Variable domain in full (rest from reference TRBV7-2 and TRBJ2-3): GAGVSQSPSNKVTEKGKDVELRCDPISGHTALYWYRQSLGQGLEFLIYFQGNSAPDKSGLPSDRFSAERTGGSVSTLTIQRTQQEDSAVYLCASSLGGVISTDTQYFGPGTRLTVL.

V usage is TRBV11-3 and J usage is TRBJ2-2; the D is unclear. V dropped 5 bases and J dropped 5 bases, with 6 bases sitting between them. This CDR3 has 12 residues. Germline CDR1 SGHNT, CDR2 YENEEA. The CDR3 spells CASSHTTGELFF. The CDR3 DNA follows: TGTGCCAGCAGCCATACAACCGGGGAGCTGTTTTTT. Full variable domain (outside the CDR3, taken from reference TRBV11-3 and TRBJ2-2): EAGVVQSPRYKIIEKKQPVAFWCNPISGHNTLYWYLQNLGQGPELLIRYENEEAVDDSQLPKDRFSAERLKGVDSTLKIQPAELGDSAVYLCASSHTTGELFFGEGSRLTVL.

The chain's CDR3 is CASSLRLDRLTDTQYF. In DNA, the CDR3 is TGTGCCAGCAGCTTGAGGCTGGACAGGCTCACAGATACGCAGTATTTT. J is TRBJ2-3 and V is TRBV5-4; 7 bases line up with TRBD1. The CDR3 is 16 amino acids. CDR1 is SGHNT, CDR2 YYREEE, per germline (reference sequence). With 1 base clipped from V and 2 bases from J, the junction kept 7 bases outside the gene matches.